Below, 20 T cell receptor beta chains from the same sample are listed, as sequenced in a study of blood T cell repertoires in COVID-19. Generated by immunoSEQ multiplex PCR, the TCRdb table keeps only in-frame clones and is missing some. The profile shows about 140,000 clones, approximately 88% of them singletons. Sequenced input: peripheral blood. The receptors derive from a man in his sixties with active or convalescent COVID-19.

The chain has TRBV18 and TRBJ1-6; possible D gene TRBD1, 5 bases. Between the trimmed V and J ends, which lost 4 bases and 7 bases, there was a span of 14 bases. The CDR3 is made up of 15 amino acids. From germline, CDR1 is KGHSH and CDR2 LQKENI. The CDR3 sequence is CASSRVGGKNSPLHF. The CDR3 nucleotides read TGTGCCAGCTCACGGGTGGGGGGAAAGAATTCACCCCTCCACTTT.

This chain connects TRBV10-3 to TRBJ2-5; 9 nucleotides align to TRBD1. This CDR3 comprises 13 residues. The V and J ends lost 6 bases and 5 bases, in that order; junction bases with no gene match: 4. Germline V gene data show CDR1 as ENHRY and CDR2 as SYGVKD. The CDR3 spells CAISGTGFETQYF. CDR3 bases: TGTGCCATCAGCGGGACAGGGTTTGAGACCCAGTACTTC.

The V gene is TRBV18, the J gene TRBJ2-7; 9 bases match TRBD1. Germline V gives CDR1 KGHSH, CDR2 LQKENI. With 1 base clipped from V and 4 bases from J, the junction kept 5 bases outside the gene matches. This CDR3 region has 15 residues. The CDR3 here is CASSPRDRGNYEQYF. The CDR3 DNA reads TGTGCCAGCTCACCACGCGACAGGGGGAATTACGAGCAGTACTTC.

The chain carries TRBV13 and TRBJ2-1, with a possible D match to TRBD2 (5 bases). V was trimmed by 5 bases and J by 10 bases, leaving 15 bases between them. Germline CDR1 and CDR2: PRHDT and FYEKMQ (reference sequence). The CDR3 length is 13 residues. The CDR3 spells CASSLARRWEQFF. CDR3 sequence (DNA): TGTGCCAGCAGCCTAGCCCGGAGGTGGGAGCAGTTCTTC. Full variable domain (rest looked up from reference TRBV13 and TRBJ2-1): AAGVIQSPRHLIKEKRETATLKCYPIPRHDTVYWYQQGPGQDPQFLISFYEKMQSDKGSIPDRFSAQQFSDYHSELNMSSLELGDSALYFCASSLARRWEQFFGPGTRLTVL.

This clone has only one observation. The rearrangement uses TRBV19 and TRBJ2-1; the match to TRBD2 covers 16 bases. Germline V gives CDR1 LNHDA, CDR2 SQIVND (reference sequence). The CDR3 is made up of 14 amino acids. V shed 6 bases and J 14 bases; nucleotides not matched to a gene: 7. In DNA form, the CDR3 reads TGTGCCAGTAGCGACGGGACTAGCGGGAGGGCAAAGTTCTTC. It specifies CASSDGTSGRAKFF.

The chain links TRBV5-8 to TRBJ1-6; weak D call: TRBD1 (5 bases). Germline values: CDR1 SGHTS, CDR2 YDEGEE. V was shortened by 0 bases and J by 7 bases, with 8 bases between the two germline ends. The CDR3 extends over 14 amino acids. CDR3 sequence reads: CASSLGQLNSPLHF. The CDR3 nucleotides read TGTGCCAGCAGCTTGGGACAGTTAAATTCACCCCTCCACTTT.

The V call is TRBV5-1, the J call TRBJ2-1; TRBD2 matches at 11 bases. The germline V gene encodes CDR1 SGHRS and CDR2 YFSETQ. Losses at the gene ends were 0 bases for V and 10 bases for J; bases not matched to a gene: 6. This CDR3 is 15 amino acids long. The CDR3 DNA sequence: TGCGCCAGCAGCTTGGGACTAGCGGGACCTGGGGAGCAGTTCTTC. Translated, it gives CASSLGLAGPGEQFF.

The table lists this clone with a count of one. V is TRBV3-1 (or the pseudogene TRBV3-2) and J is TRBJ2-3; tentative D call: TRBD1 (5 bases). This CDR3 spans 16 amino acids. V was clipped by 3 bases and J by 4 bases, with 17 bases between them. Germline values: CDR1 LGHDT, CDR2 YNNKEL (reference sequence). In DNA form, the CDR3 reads TGTGCCAGCAGCCAGGACACAGGTACTCTGGCAGATACGCAGTATTTT. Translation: CASSQDTGTLADTQYF.

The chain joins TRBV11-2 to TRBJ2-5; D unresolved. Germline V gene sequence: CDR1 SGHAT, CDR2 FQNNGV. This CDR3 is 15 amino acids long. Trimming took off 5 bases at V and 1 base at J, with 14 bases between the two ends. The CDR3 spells CASSTITGTQETQYF. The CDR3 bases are TGTGCCAGCAGCACAATAACGGGTACCCAAGAGACCCAGTACTTC.

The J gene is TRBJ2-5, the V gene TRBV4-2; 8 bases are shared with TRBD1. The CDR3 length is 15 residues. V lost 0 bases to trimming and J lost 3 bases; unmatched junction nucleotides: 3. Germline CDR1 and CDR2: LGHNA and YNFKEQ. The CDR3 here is CASSQDMTGEETQYF. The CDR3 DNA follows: TGTGCCAGCAGCCAAGATATGACAGGGGAAGAGACCCAGTACTTC.

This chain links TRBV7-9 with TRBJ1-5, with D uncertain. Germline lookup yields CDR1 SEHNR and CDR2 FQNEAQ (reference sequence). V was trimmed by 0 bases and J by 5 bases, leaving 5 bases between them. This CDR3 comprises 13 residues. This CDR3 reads CASSLAQYQPQHF. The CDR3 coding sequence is TGTGCCAGCAGCTTAGCGCAGTATCAGCCCCAGCATTTT.

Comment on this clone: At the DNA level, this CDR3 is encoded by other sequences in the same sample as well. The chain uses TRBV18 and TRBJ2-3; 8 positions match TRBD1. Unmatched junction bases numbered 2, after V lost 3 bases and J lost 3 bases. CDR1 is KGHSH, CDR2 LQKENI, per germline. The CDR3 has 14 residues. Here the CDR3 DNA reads TGTGCCAGCTCACCTGGGACAGGTACAGATACGCAGTATTTT. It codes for CASSPGTGTDTQYF.

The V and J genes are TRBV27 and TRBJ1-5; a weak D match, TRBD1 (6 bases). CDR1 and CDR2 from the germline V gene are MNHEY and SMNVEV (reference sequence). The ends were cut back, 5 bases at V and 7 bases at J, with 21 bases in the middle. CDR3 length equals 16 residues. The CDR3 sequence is CASSPFRDWDMQPQHF. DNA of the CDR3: TGTGCCAGCAGTCCCTTTCGGGATTGGGACATGCAGCCCCAGCATTTT.

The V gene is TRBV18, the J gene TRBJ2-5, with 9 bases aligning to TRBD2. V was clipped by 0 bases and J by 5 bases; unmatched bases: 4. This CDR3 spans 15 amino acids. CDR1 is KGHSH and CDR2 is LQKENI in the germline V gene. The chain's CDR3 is CASSPPSSGMETQYF. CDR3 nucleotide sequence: TGTGCCAGCTCACCACCGTCTAGCGGGATGGAGACCCAGTACTTC.

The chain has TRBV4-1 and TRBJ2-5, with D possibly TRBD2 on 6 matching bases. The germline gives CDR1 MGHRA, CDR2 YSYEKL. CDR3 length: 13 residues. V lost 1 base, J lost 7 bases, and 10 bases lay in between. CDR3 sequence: CASSQGGVGTQYF. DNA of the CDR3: TGCGCCAGCAGCCAAGGGGGGGTCGGGACCCAGTACTTC.

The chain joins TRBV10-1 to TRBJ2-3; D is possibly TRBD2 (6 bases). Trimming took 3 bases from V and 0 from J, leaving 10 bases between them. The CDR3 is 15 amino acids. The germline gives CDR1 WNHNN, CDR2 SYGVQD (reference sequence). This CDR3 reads CASSERAGSTDTQYF. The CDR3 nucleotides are TGCGCCAGCAGTGAAAGGGCGGGAAGCACAGATACGCAGTATTTT.

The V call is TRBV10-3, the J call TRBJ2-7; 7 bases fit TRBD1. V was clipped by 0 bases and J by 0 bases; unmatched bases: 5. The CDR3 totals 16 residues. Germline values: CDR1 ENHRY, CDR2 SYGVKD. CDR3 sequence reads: CAISESNRGPSYEQYF. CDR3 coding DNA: TGTGCCATCAGTGAGTCGAACAGGGGACCCTCCTACGAGCAGTACTTC.

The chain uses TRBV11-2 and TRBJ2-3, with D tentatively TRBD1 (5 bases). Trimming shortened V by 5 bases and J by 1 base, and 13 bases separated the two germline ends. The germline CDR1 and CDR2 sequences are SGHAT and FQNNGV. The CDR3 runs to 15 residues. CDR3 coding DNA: TGTGCCAGCAGCCCTCAGGGTTTCGGCACAGATACGCAGTATTTT. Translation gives CASSPQGFGTDTQYF. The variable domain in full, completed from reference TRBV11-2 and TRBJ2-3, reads EAGVAQSPRYKIIEKRQSVAFWCNPISGHATLYWYQQILGQGPKLLIQFQNNGVVDDSQLPKDRFSAERLKGVDSTLKIQPAKLEDSAVYLCASSPQGFGTDTQYFGPGTRLTVL.

DNA for the CDR3: TGTGCCAGCAAATTATCGGGAGCGGGGGCCTACGAGCAGTACTTC. Protein sequence: CASKLSGAGAYEQYF. The rearrangement joins TRBV28 to TRBJ2-7; 8 bases map to TRBD2. The ends lost 7 bases at V and 2 bases at J; junction bases unmatched: 10. The CDR3 totals 15 residues. Germline loops: CDR1 MDHEN, CDR2 SYDVKM.

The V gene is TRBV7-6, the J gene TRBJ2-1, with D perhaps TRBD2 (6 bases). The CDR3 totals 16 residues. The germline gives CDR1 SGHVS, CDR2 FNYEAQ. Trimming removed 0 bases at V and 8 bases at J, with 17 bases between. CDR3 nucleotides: TGTGCCAGCAGCTTAGCCCTTAGCGGTCCCAACGATGAGCAGTTCTTC. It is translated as CASSLALSGPNDEQFF.